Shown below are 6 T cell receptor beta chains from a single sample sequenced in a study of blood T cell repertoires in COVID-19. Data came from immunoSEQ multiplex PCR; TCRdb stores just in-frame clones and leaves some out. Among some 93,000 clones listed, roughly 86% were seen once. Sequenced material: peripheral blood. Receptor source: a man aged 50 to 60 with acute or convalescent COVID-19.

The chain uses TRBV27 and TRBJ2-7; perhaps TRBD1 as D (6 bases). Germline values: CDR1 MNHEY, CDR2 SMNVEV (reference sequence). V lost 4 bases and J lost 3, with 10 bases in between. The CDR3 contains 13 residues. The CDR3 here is CASSSQGNYEQYF. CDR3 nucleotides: TGTGCCAGCAGTTCCCAGGGGAACTACGAGCAGTACTTC.

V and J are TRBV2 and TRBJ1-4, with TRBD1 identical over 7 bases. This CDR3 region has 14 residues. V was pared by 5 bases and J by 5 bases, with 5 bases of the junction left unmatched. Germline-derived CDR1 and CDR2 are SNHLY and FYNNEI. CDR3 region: CASSYRGGNEKLFF. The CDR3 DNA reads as TGTGCCAGCAGTTACAGGGGCGGGAATGAAAAACTGTTTTTT. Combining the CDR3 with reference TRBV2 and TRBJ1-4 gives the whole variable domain EPEVTQTPSHQVTQMGQEVILRCVPISNHLYFYWYRQILGQKVEFLVSFYNNEISEKSEIFDDQFSVERPDGSNFTLKIRSTKLEDSAMYFCASSYRGGNEKLFFGSGTQLSVL.

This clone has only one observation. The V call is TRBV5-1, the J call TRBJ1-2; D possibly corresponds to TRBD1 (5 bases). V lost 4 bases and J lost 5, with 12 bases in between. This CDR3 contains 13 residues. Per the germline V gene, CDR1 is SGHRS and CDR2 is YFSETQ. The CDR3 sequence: CASSPVRGYGYTF. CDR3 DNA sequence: TGCGCCAGCAGCCCGGTTAGGGGATATGGCTACACCTTC.

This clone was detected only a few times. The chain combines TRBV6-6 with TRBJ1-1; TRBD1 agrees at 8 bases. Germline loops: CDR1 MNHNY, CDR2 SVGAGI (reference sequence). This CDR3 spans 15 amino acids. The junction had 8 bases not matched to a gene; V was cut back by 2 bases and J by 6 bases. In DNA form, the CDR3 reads TGTGCCAGCAGTTACGGGAGACAGGGGAAAGCTGAAGCTTTCTTT. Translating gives CASSYGRQGKAEAFF.

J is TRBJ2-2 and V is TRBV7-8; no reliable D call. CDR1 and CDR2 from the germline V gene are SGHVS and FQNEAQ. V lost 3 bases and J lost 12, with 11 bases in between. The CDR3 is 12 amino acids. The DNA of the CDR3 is TGTGCCAGCAGCTTCCAGGCTCTGAAGCTGTTTTTT. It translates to CASSFQALKLFF.

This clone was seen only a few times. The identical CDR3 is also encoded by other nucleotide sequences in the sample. In nucleotides, the CDR3 is TGCGCCAGCAGCTTGGGCCCCGGGGGAACCGGGGAGCTGTTTTTT. The encoded protein is CASSLGPGGTGELFF. V and J are TRBV5-1 and TRBJ2-2; D possibly corresponds to TRBD2 (6 bases). Per germline, CDR1 SGHRS and CDR2 YFSETQ. The CDR3 is 15 residues long. V dropped 0 bases and J dropped 5 bases, with 11 bases sitting between them.